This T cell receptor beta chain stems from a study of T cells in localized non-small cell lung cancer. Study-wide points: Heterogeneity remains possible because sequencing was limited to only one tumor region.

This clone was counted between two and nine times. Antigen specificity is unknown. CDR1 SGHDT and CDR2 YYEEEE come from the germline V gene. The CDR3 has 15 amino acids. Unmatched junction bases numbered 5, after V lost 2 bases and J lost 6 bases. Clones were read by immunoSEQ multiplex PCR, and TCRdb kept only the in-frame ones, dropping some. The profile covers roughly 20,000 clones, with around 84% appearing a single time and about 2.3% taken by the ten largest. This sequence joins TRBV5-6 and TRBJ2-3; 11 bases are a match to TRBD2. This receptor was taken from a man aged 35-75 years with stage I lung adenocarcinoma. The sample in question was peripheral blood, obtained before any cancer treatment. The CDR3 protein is CASSFSGGAWDTQYF. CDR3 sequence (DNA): TGTGCCAGCAGCTTTAGCGGGGGGGCTTGGGATACGCAGTATTTT.